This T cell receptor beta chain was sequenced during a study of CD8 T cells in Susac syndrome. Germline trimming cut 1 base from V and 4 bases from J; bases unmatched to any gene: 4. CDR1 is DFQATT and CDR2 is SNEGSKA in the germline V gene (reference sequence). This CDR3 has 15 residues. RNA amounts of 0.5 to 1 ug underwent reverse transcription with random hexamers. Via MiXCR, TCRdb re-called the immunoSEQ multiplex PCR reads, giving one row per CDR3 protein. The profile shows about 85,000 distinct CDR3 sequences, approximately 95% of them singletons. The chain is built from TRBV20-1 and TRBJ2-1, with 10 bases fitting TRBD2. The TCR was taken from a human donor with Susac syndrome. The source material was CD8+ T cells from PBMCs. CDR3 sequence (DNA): TGCAGTGCTAGAGCCCTTAGCGGGAGGTACAATGAGCAGTTCTTC. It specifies CSARALSGRYNEQFF.